A selection of T cell receptor beta chains follows, all from one sample in a study of blood T cell repertoires in COVID-19. Produced via immunoSEQ multiplex PCR; TCRdb's table is partial and in-frame only. The table lists approximately 280,000 clones, roughly 90% of them singletons, with approximately 12% in the top ten. Sequenced material: peripheral blood. The receptors derive from a woman aged 60-75 years with acute or convalescent COVID-19. The CDR3 runs from the conserved cysteine through the conserved F or W.

V gene: TRBV9
J gene: TRBJ2-2
CDR3 protein: CASSVAGGPRESGELFF

V gene: TRBV28
J gene: TRBJ2-7
CDR3 protein: CASSLWPPVNLFAYEQYF

V gene: TRBV7-8
J gene: TRBJ2-3
CDR3 protein: CASSWDSDTQYF

V gene: TRBV2
J gene: TRBJ1-5
CDR3 protein: CASSQIGQGGNQPQHF

V gene: TRBV6-5
J gene: TRBJ2-7
CDR3 protein: CASRGQGVYEQYF

V gene: TRBV5-1
J gene: TRBJ1-2
CDR3 protein: CASSLFGEEGGYTF

V gene: TRBV6-5
J gene: TRBJ2-2
CDR3 protein: CASSSVGQGNTGELFF

V gene: TRBV6-5
J gene: TRBJ1-2
CDR3 protein: CASSLREGTYGYTF

V gene: TRBV4-1
J gene: TRBJ2-1
CDR3 protein: CASSQDSVQQFF

V gene: TRBV9
J gene: TRBJ2-1
CDR3 protein: CASSARLLAGGVDEQFF

V gene: TRBV1
J gene: TRBJ2-7
CDR3 protein: CTSSLKKSQREEGGEQYF

V gene: TRBV18
J gene: TRBJ2-7
CDR3 protein: CASSPRRAGHAYEQYF

V gene: TRBV28
J gene: TRBJ2-3
CDR3 protein: CASSSPRTSGVIYTQYF

V gene: TRBV19
J gene: TRBJ2-3
CDR3 protein: CASSIYADTQYF

V gene: TRBV5-4
J gene: TRBJ1-6
CDR3 protein: CASRNRGSLSPLHF

V gene: TRBV18
J gene: TRBJ2-6
CDR3 protein: CASSRDRNSGANVLTF

V gene: TRBV5-6
J gene: TRBJ2-2
CDR3 protein: CASSWAGTGNTGELFF

V gene: TRBV5-4
J gene: TRBJ2-3
CDR3 protein: CASSLATGTDTQYF

V gene: TRBV3-1/TRBV3-2
J gene: TRBJ2-2
CDR3 protein: CASSRLNTGELFF

V gene: TRBV5-1
J gene: TRBJ2-7
CDR3 protein: CASSSGQPAEQYF

V gene: TRBV6-6
J gene: TRBJ1-1
CDR3 protein: CASRPQAGRVSTEAFF

V gene: TRBV5-4
J gene: TRBJ1-2
CDR3 protein: CASSPPRQGHNYGYTF

V gene: TRBV27
J gene: TRBJ2-5
CDR3 protein: CASGRPLKETQYF

V gene: TRBV28
J gene: TRBJ1-2
CDR3 protein: CASSLSGTEHGYTF

V gene: TRBV4-1
J gene: TRBJ2-7
CDR3 protein: CASSRRDRVYEQYF

V gene: TRBV6-2/TRBV6-3
J gene: TRBJ1-1
CDR3 protein: CASSYPLGLRGGNTEAFF

V gene: TRBV19
J gene: TRBJ1-5
CDR3 protein: CASSANRDQPQHF

V gene: TRBV3-1/TRBV3-2
J gene: TRBJ2-5
CDR3 protein: CASSQDLLGHASGQYF

V gene: TRBV11-2
J gene: TRBJ2-7
CDR3 protein: CASSSPSGTYEQYF

V gene: TRBV28
J gene: TRBJ1-4
CDR3 protein: CASSGQGLANEKLFF

V gene: TRBV18
J gene: TRBJ1-2
CDR3 protein: CASSPATVQEDYGYTF

V gene: TRBV5-1
J gene: TRBJ1-6
CDR3 protein: CASSLEGQGLSPLHF

V gene: TRBV5-4
J gene: TRBJ2-2
CDR3 protein: CASGRTEEGGELFF

V gene: TRBV19
J gene: TRBJ2-6
CDR3 protein: CATRGNLDSGANVLTF

V gene: TRBV6-4
J gene: TRBJ2-1
CDR3 protein: CASSEQRGGYNEQFF

V gene: TRBV9
J gene: TRBJ2-1
CDR3 protein: CASSVVPPVEVGANYNEQFF

V gene: TRBV19
J gene: TRBJ2-3
CDR3 protein: CASSIDLREVRDTQYF

V gene: TRBV23-1
J gene: TRBJ2-7
CDR3 protein: CASGIAGVSYEQYF

V gene: TRBV7-3
J gene: TRBJ1-2
CDR3 protein: CASSQGHQIEGYTF

V gene: TRBV10-3
J gene: TRBJ1-3
CDR3 protein: CAISGTPAGASGNTIYF

V gene: TRBV7-8
J gene: TRBJ2-7
CDR3 protein: CASSPRDRAYEQYF

V gene: TRBV7-2
J gene: TRBJ1-2
CDR3 protein: CASSRGESSYGYTF

V gene: TRBV27
J gene: TRBJ1-1
CDR3 protein: CASSLSSGSEAFF

V gene: TRBV7-9
J gene: TRBJ2-2
CDR3 protein: CASRDEPTSQGGELFF

V gene: TRBV20-1
J gene: TRBJ2-7
CDR3 protein: CSVQGMNEQYF

V gene: TRBV13
J gene: TRBJ2-1
CDR3 protein: CASSKLQGSNYNEQFF

V gene: TRBV3-1/TRBV3-2
J gene: TRBJ2-3
CDR3 protein: CASSLLGLYRGRGDTQYF

V gene: TRBV5-1
J gene: TRBJ1-6
CDR3 protein: CASSSGTGGNSPLHF